The next 11 T cell receptor beta chains were all read from a single sample in a study of cytotoxic CD8 clonotypes in ibrutinib-treated CLL. This table comes from immunoSEQ multiplex PCR, and its TCRdb copy is limited to in-frame clones, with some not included. Counted here are about 330,000 clones, roughly 70% occurring once; the ten biggest clones make up around 6.5%. The source was PBMCs, collected after 36 months of ibrutinib treatment. The receptors shown here come from a human donor with chronic lymphocytic leukemia.

This clone was recorded once. The chain recombines TRBV28 with TRBJ2-2; no definite D call. CDR1 and CDR2 from the germline V gene are MDHEN and SYDVKM. The CDR3 has 13 amino acids. The ends were cut back, 6 bases at V and 0 bases at J, with 5 bases in the middle. The chain's CDR3 is CASRDTNTGELFF. The CDR3 nucleotides are TGTGCCAGCAGAGATACGAACACCGGGGAGCTGTTTTTT.

The J gene is TRBJ2-3, the V gene TRBV4-3, with 8 bases fitting TRBD2. The V gene end was trimmed by 4 bases and the J gene end by 2 bases; junction bases not matched to a gene: 5. CDR1 is LGHNA, CDR2 YSLEER, per germline. The CDR3 loop spans 15 amino acids. The CDR3 DNA reads as TGCGCCAGCAGCCCCGGGGGGGGGTACACAGATACGCAGTATTTT. This translates into CASSPGGGYTDTQYF.

The chain carries TRBV5-1 and TRBJ2-7; 13 bases are a match to TRBD2. V shed 0 bases and J 2 bases; nucleotides not matched to a gene: 5. Germline V lookup: CDR1 SGHRS, CDR2 YFSETQ. The CDR3 spans 17 residues. The CDR3 loop is CASSLVLAGGTPYEQYF. In nucleotides, the CDR3 is TGCGCCAGCAGCTTGGTACTAGCGGGAGGGACCCCCTACGAGCAGTACTTC. Combining the CDR3 with reference TRBV5-1 and TRBJ2-7 gives the whole variable domain KAGVTQTPRYLIKTRGQQVTLSCSPISGHRSVSWYQQTPGQGLQFLFEYFSETQRNKGNFPGRFSGRQFSNSRSEMNVSTLELGDSALYLCASSLVLAGGTPYEQYFGPGTRLTVT.

Details on this clone: A much larger clonotype is one base distant, so this may be a read error. The chain combines TRBV7-2 with TRBJ2-5; D gene uncertain. The J call may be faulty, since TRBJ2-7 better matches the DNA end. Germline V gene sequence: CDR1 SGHTA, CDR2 FQGNSA. This CDR3 has 12 amino acids. In DNA, the CDR3 is TGTGCCAGCAGCTTAGTGGGCTACGAGCAGTACTTC. It yields the protein CASSLVGYEQYF.

This clone was found a few times. This chain joins TRBV10-3 and TRBJ1-2, with D possibly TRBD1 on 6 matching bases. With 5 bases removed from V and 7 bases from J, the gap between germline ends came to 11 bases. The CDR3 covers 12 residues. From germline, CDR1 is ENHRY and CDR2 SYGVKD. The CDR3 DNA is TGTGCCATCAGTAAACAGGGTTCTGGCTACACCTTC. This encodes CAISKQGSGYTF.

The chain combines TRBV7-9 with TRBJ2-7; D tentatively fits TRBD1 or TRBD2 (6 bases each). This CDR3 contains 16 residues. Between the trimmed V and J ends, which lost 5 bases and 0 bases, there was a span of 17 bases. Germline V lookup: CDR1 SEHNR, CDR2 FQNEAQ (reference sequence). In DNA form, the CDR3 reads TGTGCCAGCAGCCCCCCGTGGGGGGCCATCTCCTACGAGCAGTACTTC. Translation gives CASSPPWGAISYEQYF.

The chain carries TRBV7-2 and TRBJ1-5, with no clear D. Trimming left V 2 bases short and J 0 bases short, with 11 bases between. CDR3 length: 16 amino acids. Germline CDR1 and CDR2: SGHTA and FQGNSA. The CDR3 spells CASSLWVSGSNQPQHF. CDR3 sequence (DNA): TGTGCCAGCAGCTTATGGGTCTCGGGTAGCAATCAGCCCCAGCATTTT.

The chain is built from TRBV7-9 and TRBJ2-2; TRBD1 matches at 11 bases. This CDR3 has 17 residues. With 4 bases clipped from V and 1 base from J, the junction kept 5 bases outside the gene matches. Germline V lookup: CDR1 SEHNR, CDR2 FQNEAQ (reference sequence). The CDR3 DNA follows: TGTGCCAGCAGCTGGACAGGGGGCTACGGGAACACCGGGGAGCTGTTTTTT. Its translation is CASSWTGGYGNTGELFF.

The chain joins TRBV10-3 to TRBJ2-7; D tentatively reads TRBD1 or TRBD2 (6 bases each). CDR3 length equals 14 residues. With 4 bases removed from V and 7 bases from J, the gap between germline ends came to 17 bases. Per the germline V gene, CDR1 is ENHRY and CDR2 is SYGVKD. CDR3 region: CAISVVGGFDEQYF. The CDR3, as DNA: TGTGCCATCAGTGTAGTAGGGGGGTTTGATGAGCAGTACTTC.

Concerning this clone: Other DNA sequences in the same sample also yield this CDR3. The chain uses TRBV27 and TRBJ2-7; D call uncertain. Germline V gene data show CDR1 as MNHEY and CDR2 as SMNVEV (reference sequence). This CDR3 has 11 amino acids. V was clipped by 3 bases and J by 4 bases, with 4 bases between them. This chain's CDR3 is CASSLGYEQYF. The CDR3 coding sequence is TGTGCCAGCAGTTTGGGGTACGAGCAGTACTTC.

V is TRBV5-6 and J is TRBJ2-7, with 7 bases identical to TRBD1. CDR1 is SGHDT, CDR2 YYEEEE, per germline. CDR3 length: 15 residues. The V and J ends lost 0 bases and 0 bases, in that order; junction bases with no gene match: 3. In DNA, the CDR3 is TGTGCCAGCAGCTTGGGGGGACAGAGCTCCTACGAGCAGTACTTC. Protein: CASSLGGQSSYEQYF.